These 8 T cell receptor beta chains came from one sample sequenced in a study of Graves' ophthalmopathy and Graves' hyperthyroidism. Transcripts of RNA were the source for amplifying TCR beta CDR3 regions. The authors performed first-round RT-PCR with HTBI primers and then a second-round multiplex PCR. One entry per CDR3 protein results from TCRdb running MiXCR on the multiplex PCR reads. The sample has over a million distinct CDR3 sequences; about 40% are singletons. Sequencing was done on a sample of peripheral blood or thyroid tissue (not recorded which). The receptor source for this set is an adult man with Graves' hyperthyroidism.

The table lists this clonotype with many counts. The gene calls are TRBV19 and TRBJ1-5; 9 nucleotides line up with TRBD1. J gave up 7 bases and V 4 bases, and 5 bases lay outside the gene matches. Germline loops: CDR1 LNHDA, CDR2 SQIVND (reference sequence). The CDR3 is 14 residues long. The CDR3 protein is CASSTTGGRQPQHF. The CDR3 DNA follows: TGTGCCAGTAGTACGACAGGGGGGAGACAGCCCCAGCATTTT.

The V gene is TRBV10-3, the J gene TRBJ2-5, with a weak D call TRBD2 (7 bases). This CDR3 region has 14 residues. In germline, CDR1 is ENHRY, CDR2 SYGVKD. With 6 bases removed from V and 5 bases from J, the gap between germline ends came to 16 bases. In nucleotides, the CDR3 is TGTGCCATCAGAAACGGGGGGCCGGTGGAGACCCAGTACTTC. Amino acid sequence: CAIRNGGPVETQYF.

This clonotype has at least ten counts. This chain's CDR3 is CATSGGGEGTEAFF. Written as DNA, the CDR3 is TGTGCCACCAGTGGCGGGGGGGAAGGCACTGAAGCTTTCTTT. This sequence joins TRBV24-1 and TRBJ1-1; possible D gene TRBD1, 5 bases. V gave up 5 bases and J gave up 4 bases, with 13 bases separating them. The V gene's germline CDR1 is KGHDR and CDR2 SFDVKD. This CDR3 contains 14 residues.

On this clonotype itself: This may arise from a read error, as a much more abundant clone is one base away. The V call is TRBV11-2, the J call TRBJ2-2; 7 positions agree with TRBD2. V was clipped by 3 bases and J by 4 bases; unmatched bases: 5. The CDR3 loop spans 15 amino acids. CDR1 and CDR2 from the germline V gene are SGHAT and FQNNGV. CDR3 DNA sequence: TGTGCCAGCAGCTTTAGCGGGCCAGGCACCGGGGAGCTGTTTTTT. Translation gives CASSFSGPGTGELFF.

This clonotype has a count of ten or more. This sequence joins TRBV20-1 and TRBJ2-7; D perhaps matches TRBD2 (5 bases). Germline assignment: CDR1 DFQATT and CDR2 SNEGSKA (reference sequence). This CDR3 comprises 12 residues. The germline V and J ends were trimmed by 1 base and 6 bases, with 10 bases remaining between them. CDR3 amino acids: CSARAQTSEQYF. The DNA for the CDR3 is TGCAGTGCTAGAGCCCAAACTAGCGAGCAGTACTTC.

About this clonotype itself: Possible read error: a much larger clone is one base away. The J gene is TRBJ2-5, the V gene TRBV2, with 9 bases identical to TRBD2. Germline V gene lookup returns CDR1 SNHLY and CDR2 FYNNEI. V trimming: 10 bases; J trimming: 8 bases; junction bases outside the gene matches: 5. The CDR3 sequence is 11 residues long. The CDR3 nucleotides are TGTGCCACCACCGGGACTAGCACCCAGTACTTC. Amino acids: CATTGTSTQYF.

This chain joins TRBV19 and TRBJ1-1; 8 nucleotides align to TRBD1. V trimming: 3 bases; J trimming: 5 bases; junction bases outside the gene matches: 8. Germline V gene lookup returns CDR1 LNHDA and CDR2 SQIVND (reference sequence). This CDR3 spans 15 amino acids. The CDR3 loop is CASSIRGTGGTEAFF. The CDR3 bases are TGTGCCAGTAGTATCCGCGGGACAGGAGGAACTGAAGCTTTCTTT.

The V gene is TRBV20-1, the J gene TRBJ2-5; 14 bases line up with TRBD2. Germline V gene sequence: CDR1 DFQATT, CDR2 SNEGSKA (reference sequence). The junction had 3 bases not matched to a gene; V was cut back by 6 bases and J by 3 bases. The length of the CDR3 is 14 residues. CDR3 loop: CSALGLAGEETQYF. In nucleotides, the CDR3 is TGCAGTGCCTTGGGACTAGCGGGGGAAGAGACCCAGTACTTC.